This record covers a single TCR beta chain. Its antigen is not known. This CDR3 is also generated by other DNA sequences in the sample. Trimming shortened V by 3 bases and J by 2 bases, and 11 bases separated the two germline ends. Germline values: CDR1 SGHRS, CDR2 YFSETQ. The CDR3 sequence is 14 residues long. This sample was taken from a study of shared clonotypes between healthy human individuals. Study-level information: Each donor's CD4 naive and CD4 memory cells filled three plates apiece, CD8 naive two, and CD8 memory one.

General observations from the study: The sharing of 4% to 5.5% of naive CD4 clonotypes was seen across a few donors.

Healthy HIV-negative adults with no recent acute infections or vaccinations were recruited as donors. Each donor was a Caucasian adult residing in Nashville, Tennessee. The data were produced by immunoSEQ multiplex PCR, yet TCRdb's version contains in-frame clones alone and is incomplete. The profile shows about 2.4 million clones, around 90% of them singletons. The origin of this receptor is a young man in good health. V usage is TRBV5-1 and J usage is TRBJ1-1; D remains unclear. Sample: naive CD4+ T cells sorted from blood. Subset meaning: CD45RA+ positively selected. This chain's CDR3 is CASSSATHNTEAFF. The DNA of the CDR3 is TGCGCCAGCAGCTCCGCAACACACAACACTGAAGCTTTCTTT.